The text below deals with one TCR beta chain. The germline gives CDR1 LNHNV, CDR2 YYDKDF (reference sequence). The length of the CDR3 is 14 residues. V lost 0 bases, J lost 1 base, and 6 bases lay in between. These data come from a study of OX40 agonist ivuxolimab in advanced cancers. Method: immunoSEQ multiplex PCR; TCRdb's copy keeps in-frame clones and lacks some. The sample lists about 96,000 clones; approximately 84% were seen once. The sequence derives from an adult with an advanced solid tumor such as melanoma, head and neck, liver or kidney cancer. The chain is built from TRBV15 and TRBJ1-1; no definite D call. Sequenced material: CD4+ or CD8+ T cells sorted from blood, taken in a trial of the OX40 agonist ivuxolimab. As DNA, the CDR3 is TGTGCCACCAGCAGAGATCTGCCGAACACTGAAGCTTTCTTT. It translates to CATSRDLPNTEAFF.